A single sample is the source of the 16 T cell receptor beta chains below, sequenced in a study of blood T cell repertoires in COVID-19. The data were produced by immunoSEQ multiplex PCR, yet TCRdb's version contains in-frame clones alone and is incomplete. This table has around 400,000 clones, about 89% appearing once. The source material was peripheral blood. The receptor set was obtained from a woman aged 25-40 years with COVID-19, enrolled during active disease.

V is TRBV15 and J is TRBJ1-2; 8 bases match TRBD1. The CDR3 is 16 residues long. Germline loops: CDR1 LNHNV, CDR2 YYDKDF (reference sequence). V lost 1 base and J lost 5; bases outside the gene matches: 9. The CDR3 DNA reads as TGTGCCACCAGCAGAGGTTTGACAGGGGAACTGTATGGCTACACCTTC. Encoded protein: CATSRGLTGELYGYTF.

This clone has more than one count but fewer than ten. Here the CDR3 DNA reads TGTGCCAGCAGTCGAAGACTAGCGGTTTCGGATACGCAGTATTTT. Its protein is CASSRRLAVSDTQYF. This chain uses TRBV5-5 with TRBJ2-3, with 9 bases matching TRBD2. Germline lookup yields CDR1 SGHKS and CDR2 YYEKEE (reference sequence). With 5 bases clipped from V and 6 bases from J, the junction kept 10 bases outside the gene matches. This CDR3 is built from 15 residues.

This clone showed up just a few times. This chain uses TRBV9 with TRBJ2-5; TRBD1 matches at 7 bases. CDR1 is SGDLS, CDR2 YYNGEE, per germline. The ends lost 0 bases at V and 5 bases at J; junction bases unmatched: 1. This CDR3 is 13 amino acids long. CDR3 protein: CASSVDRGETQYF. CDR3 DNA: TGTGCCAGCAGCGTAGACAGGGGTGAGACCCAGTACTTC.

The rearrangement links TRBV6-5 to TRBJ2-1; tentatively, D is TRBD1 (5 bases). The germline gives CDR1 MNHEY, CDR2 SVGAGI. The CDR3 loop spans 13 amino acids. Trimming cost V 6 bases and J 9 bases, with 15 bases left between them. The CDR3 spells CASRKKGWIEQFF. The CDR3 nucleotides are TGTGCCAGCAGAAAGAAGGGGTGGATTGAGCAGTTCTTC.

As to this clone: A much larger clone is a single base away; this may be a read error. The chain employs TRBV28 and TRBJ1-5; 8 nucleotides line up with TRBD1. Germline values: CDR1 MDHEN, CDR2 SYDVKM. The CDR3 has 15 residues. As DNA, the CDR3 is TGTACCAGCAGTTTGGGGGACAGGACTAATCAGCCCCAGCATTTT. Translation gives CTSSLGDRTNQPQHF.

Only a few counts were recorded for this clone. The chain is built from TRBV19 and TRBJ2-7, with 10 bases lining up with TRBD2. The germline V gene encodes CDR1 LNHDA and CDR2 SQIVND (reference sequence). V shed 5 bases, J shed 0 bases, and the junction held 10 bases outside the gene matches. The CDR3 covers 17 residues. CDR3 bases: TGTGCCAGTAGTCTGGTAGCGGGAGGTTCCCACTCCTACGAGCAGTACTTC. It specifies CASSLVAGGSHSYEQYF.

The chain couples TRBV20-1 to TRBJ2-7; D may be TRBD2 (5 bases). Germline CDR1 reads DFQATT; CDR2 reads SNEGSKA (reference sequence). The CDR3 spans 11 residues. The CDR3 reads CSVDTGDEQYF. The CDR3 region has the DNA TGCAGCGTAGATACCGGGGACGAGCAGTACTTC.

This clone was seen once. The chain links TRBV7-2 to TRBJ1-1; perhaps TRBD1 as D (6 bases). V lost 5 bases and J 10 bases, leaving 23 bases between the germline ends. Germline V gene sequence: CDR1 SGHTA, CDR2 FQGNSA. The CDR3 extends over 15 amino acids. CDR3 coding DNA: TGTGCCAGCAGCCCGGGGGGCGCAGGGGTTTTTAGAGCTTTCTTT. Protein product: CASSPGGAGVFRAFF. The full variable domain, with the rest looked up from reference TRBV7-2 and TRBJ1-1, is GAGVSQSPSNKVTEKGKDVELRCDPISGHTALYWYRQSLGQGLEFLIYFQGNSAPDKSGLPSDRFSAERTGGSVSTLTIQRTQQEDSAVYLCASSPGGAGVFRAFFGQGTRLTVV.

The rearrangement links TRBV5-1 to TRBJ2-3, with D tentatively TRBD2 (5 bases). Per the germline V gene, CDR1 is SGHRS and CDR2 is YFSETQ. This CDR3 is built from 13 residues. Deletions cut 7 bases from V and 7 bases from J, with 16 bases between. CDR3 sequence (DNA): TGCGCCAGCGGAGGACGGCCGGATAATACGCAGTATTTT. It yields the protein CASGGRPDNTQYF.

The genes are TRBV6-5 and TRBJ2-7; 8 positions agree with TRBD1. This CDR3 spans 12 amino acids. Germline loops: CDR1 MNHEY, CDR2 SVGAGI. V lost 6 bases and J lost 4; bases outside the gene matches: 2. In DNA, the CDR3 is TGTGCCAGCAGGAGACAGGGGTACGAGCAGTACTTC. Amino acids: CASRRQGYEQYF.

The CDR3 coding sequence is TGTGCCAGCTCCCCCGTGGTCGGTTACAATGAGCAGTTCTTC. It is translated as CASSPVVGYNEQFF. The V gene is TRBV18, the J gene TRBJ2-1, with D uncertain. The CDR3 is made up of 14 amino acids. V was trimmed by 6 bases and J by 4 bases, leaving 13 bases between them. Germline lookup yields CDR1 KGHSH and CDR2 LQKENI.

The rearrangement uses TRBV4-1 and TRBJ2-7; possibly TRBD2 for D (7 bases). The V end was cut by 1 base, the J end by 4 bases, with 14 bases between. Looked up from germline, CDR1 is MGHRA and CDR2 is YSYEKL. This CDR3 contains 15 residues. The CDR3 nucleotides are TGCGCCAGCAGCCAAGCGGGGGGAGGGACATACGAGCAGTACTTC. As protein: CASSQAGGGTYEQYF.

The V and J genes are TRBV18 and TRBJ2-3; 8 bases are shared with TRBD2. With V trimmed by 1 base and J by 4 bases, 7 bases remained unmatched. The CDR3 extends over 16 amino acids. Germline CDR1 KGHSH, CDR2 LQKENI. Here the CDR3 reads CASSPRNSGIADTQYF. CDR3 in DNA: TGTGCCAGCTCACCACGGAATAGCGGGATCGCAGATACGCAGTATTTT.

The gene calls are TRBV29-1 and TRBJ2-2, with TRBD2 as a possible D gene (5 bases). Germline assignment: CDR1 SQVTM and CDR2 ANQGSEA. CDR3 length: 14 amino acids. Trimming left V 6 bases short and J 1 base short, with 12 bases between. The CDR3 nucleotides read TGCAGCGTATCGGACTCGCTGAACACCGGGGAGCTGTTTTTT. Translating gives CSVSDSLNTGELFF.

The genes are TRBV2 and TRBJ2-7, with a weak D call TRBD1 (6 bases). Germline CDR1 is SNHLY and CDR2 is FYNNEI. V was pared by 7 bases and J by 3 bases, with 10 bases between. The CDR3 consists of 12 residues. The CDR3 protein is CASIWGLYEQYF. The CDR3 DNA reads TGTGCCAGCATATGGGGGCTCTACGAGCAGTACTTC.

V is TRBV6-5 and J is TRBJ2-1; tentative D call: TRBD2 (6 bases). This CDR3 is 14 amino acids long. V was trimmed by 10 bases and J by 7 bases, leaving 20 bases between them. The V gene's germline CDR1 is MNHEY and CDR2 SVGAGI. This CDR3 is CAIRSAGSSNEQFF. The CDR3 DNA is TGTGCCATACGTTCGGCGGGATCGTCAAATGAGCAGTTCTTC.